This T cell receptor beta chain derives from a study of shared clonotypes between healthy human individuals. Regarding this clone: The antigen is undetermined.

For each subset, genomic DNA was distributed in equal portions over several immunoSEQ plates. Here immunoSEQ multiplex PCR was the method, and the copy in TCRdb shows in-frame clones only, minus some. The table includes approximately 1,000,000 clones, 70% to 80% detected once. Study results and caveats: In general, naive subsets displayed greater estimated richness than memory subsets did.

The CDR3 is 15 residues long. Sequenced sample: memory CD4+ T cells from PBMCs. Subset: CD45RA-negative fraction. This TCR was recovered from a man between 18 and 29 years old in good health. Some clones in this sample may be carry-over from other donors' samples. This chain uses TRBV21-1 with TRBJ2-5; TRBD1 is the table's D call, not checked against the DNA. TRBV21-1 is flagged as a pseudogene. CDR3 nucleotide sequence: TGTGCCAGCAGCAAAGCCTACAGGGTCGGAAAGACCCAGTACTTC. It specifies CASSKAYRVGKTQYF.